The entry below describes one T cell receptor (beta chain). The data were taken from a study of technical replicates of blood from several donors. Germline CDR1 is KGHSH and CDR2 is LQKENI. This CDR3 is built from 14 residues. V shed 5 bases and J 4 bases; nucleotides not matched to a gene: 7. Assay: immunoSEQ multiplex PCR; the TCRdb copy retains only in-frame clones and omits some. The profile shows almost 65,000 clones, 75% to 90% of them singletons. This TCR was sampled from a human donor in good health. Some clones in this sample may be carry-over from other donors' samples. Sequenced: PBMCs. The rearrangement uses TRBV18 and TRBJ1-2; 7 nucleotides line up with TRBD1. The CDR3 loop is CASSSQRQGYGYTF. The CDR3 DNA reads as TGTGCCAGCTCATCTCAAAGACAGGGCTATGGCTACACCTTC.